This TCR beta chain was recorded in a study of low-dose radiotherapy and immunotherapy resistance in tumors. Overall study: Intravenous cyclophosphamide at 200 mg/m2 preceded radiation and immunotherapy by one day, every two weeks.

Time point in this sample: before trial treatment. As their treatment, donors received nivolumab, ipilimumab, aspirin, low-dose cyclophosphamide and low-dose radiotherapy. This clonotype was seen many times. Alpha- and beta-chain coverage of first-strand cDNA came from TRAV- and TRBV-specific primers. For amplifying TCRs, the PCR ran for about 22 cycles with Phusion, which was used together with a constant-region primer and the adapter on the V primers. One entry per CDR3 protein results from TCRdb running MiXCR on the reads. The repertoire holds 60,000 to 90,000 distinct CDR3 sequences, 30% to 40% seen once, with approximately 10% in the top ten. The CDR3 totals 13 residues. V was clipped by 5 bases and J by 15 bases; unmatched bases: 11. From germline, CDR1 is SGHRS and CDR2 YFSETQ.

Sequenced here: PBMCs, sampled before treatment. This rearrangement joins TRBV5-1 to TRBJ2-1, with 10 bases that match TRBD1. This sequence was found in a female donor with ovarian cancer. DNA of the CDR3: TGCGCCAGCAGGCCTGACGCCCGGGACAGGGGGTTCTTC. This sequence encodes CASRPDARDRGFF. The full variable domain, in which reference TRBV5-1 and TRBJ2-1 provide the parts outside the CDR3, is KAGVTQTPRYLIKTRGQQVTLSCSPISGHRSVSWYQQTPGQGLQFLFEYFSETQRNKGNFPGRFSGRQFSNSRSEMNVSTLELGDSALYLCASRPDARDRGFFGPGTRLTVL.